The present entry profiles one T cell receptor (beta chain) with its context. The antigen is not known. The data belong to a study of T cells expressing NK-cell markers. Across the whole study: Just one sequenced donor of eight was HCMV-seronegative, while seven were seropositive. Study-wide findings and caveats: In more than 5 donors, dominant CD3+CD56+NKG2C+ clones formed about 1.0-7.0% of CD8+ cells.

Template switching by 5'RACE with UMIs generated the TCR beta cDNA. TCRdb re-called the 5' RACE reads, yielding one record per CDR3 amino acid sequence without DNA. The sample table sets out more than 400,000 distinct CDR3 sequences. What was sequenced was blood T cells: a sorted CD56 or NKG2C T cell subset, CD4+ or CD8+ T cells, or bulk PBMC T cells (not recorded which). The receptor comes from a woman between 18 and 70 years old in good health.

This CDR3 is CASSPPGDGSRQTQYF. V and J are TRBV5-4 and TRBJ2-5; absent DNA, TCRdb's TRBD2 call cannot be checked. CDR3 length: 16 residues. The germline CDR1 and CDR2 sequences are SGHNT and YYREEE (reference sequence).